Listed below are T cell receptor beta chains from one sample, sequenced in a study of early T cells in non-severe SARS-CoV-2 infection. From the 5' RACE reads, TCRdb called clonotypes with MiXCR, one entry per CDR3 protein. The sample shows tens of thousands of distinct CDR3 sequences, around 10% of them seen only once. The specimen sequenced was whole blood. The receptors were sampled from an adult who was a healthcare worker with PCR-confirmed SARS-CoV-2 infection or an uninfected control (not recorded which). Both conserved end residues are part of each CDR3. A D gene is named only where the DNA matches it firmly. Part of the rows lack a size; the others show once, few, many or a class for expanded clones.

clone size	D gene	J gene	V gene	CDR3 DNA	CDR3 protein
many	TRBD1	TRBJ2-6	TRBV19	TGTGCCAGTACTGGGACAGGGGGACTTGGGGCCAACGTCCTGACTTTC	CASTGTGGLGANVLTF
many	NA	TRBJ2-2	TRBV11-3	TGTGCCAGCAGCTTAGATGGCTGGGGGCGGACCGGGGAGCTGTTTTTT	CASSLDGWGRTGELFF
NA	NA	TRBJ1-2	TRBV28	TGTGCCAGCGGAGTGGGAGGCTACACCTTC	CASGVGGYTF
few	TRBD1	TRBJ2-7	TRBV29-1	TGCAGCGTCGACGACAGGGACTCCTACGAGCAGTACTTC	CSVDDRDSYEQYF
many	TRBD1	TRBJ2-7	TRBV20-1	TGCAGTGCTAGAGCAGACAGGGTAACCTACGAGCAGTACTTC	CSARADRVTYEQYF
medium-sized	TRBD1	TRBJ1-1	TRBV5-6	TGTGCCAGCAGCTTGCAAGGGACAGGGGGCACTGAAGCTTTCTTT	CASSLQGTGGTEAFF
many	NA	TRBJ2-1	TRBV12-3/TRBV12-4	TGTGCCAGCAGTTTACAGGGGGGCAGGTTAGGAAATGAGCAGTTCTTC	CASSLQGGRLGNEQFF
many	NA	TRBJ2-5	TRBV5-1	TGCGCCAGCAGCTTGGAAGCGGGCACCCAGTACTTC	CASSLEAGTQYF
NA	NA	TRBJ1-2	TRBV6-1	TGTGCCAGCAGCGCCTCCGGGTCCCGGAACCATGGCTACACCTTC	CASSASGSRNHGYTF
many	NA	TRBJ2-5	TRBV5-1	TGCGCCAGCAGCTTGGGGGGCGGTCAACGGTACCAAGAGACCCAGTACTTC	CASSLGGGQRYQETQYF
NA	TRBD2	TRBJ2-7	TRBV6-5	TGTGCCAGCAGCAAACGGCGGACTAGCGGGAGTTACGAGCAGTACTTC	CASSKRRTSGSYEQYF
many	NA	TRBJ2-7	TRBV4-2	TGTGCCAGCAGCCAAGAAGAGGGAACCTACGAGCAGTACTTC	CASSQEEGTYEQYF
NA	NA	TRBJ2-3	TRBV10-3	TGTGCCATCAGTGCAGGGCTACCGATAGCAGATACGCAGTATTTT	CAISAGLPIADTQYF
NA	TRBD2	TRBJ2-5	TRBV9	TGTGCCAGCAGCGTAGTAGCGGGGGGTCTAGAGACCCAGTACTTC	CASSVVAGGLETQYF
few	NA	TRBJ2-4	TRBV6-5	TGTGCCAGCAGTGCGTCACCTGGGGCCAAAAACATTCAGTACTTC	CASSASPGAKNIQYF
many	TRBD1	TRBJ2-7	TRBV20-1	TGCAGTGCTAGAGCAACAGGACAGGTTCGGGATTACGAGCAGTACTTC	CSARATGQVRDYEQYF
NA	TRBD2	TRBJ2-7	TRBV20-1	TGCAGTGCTCCGACGGGGGGACTAAACGAGCAGTACTTC	CSAPTGGLNEQYF
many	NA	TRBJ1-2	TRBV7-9	TGTGCCAGCAGCCGTGACAGAATTAATGGCTACACCTTC	CASSRDRINGYTF
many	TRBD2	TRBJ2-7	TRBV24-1	TGTGCCACCAGTGAGTCCGGACTAGCGGGAGGGGGTAACGAGCAGTACTTC	CATSESGLAGGGNEQYF
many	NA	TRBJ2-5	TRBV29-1	TGCAGCGTCCGACGGCTAGCGGAGACCCAGTACTTC	CSVRRLAETQYF